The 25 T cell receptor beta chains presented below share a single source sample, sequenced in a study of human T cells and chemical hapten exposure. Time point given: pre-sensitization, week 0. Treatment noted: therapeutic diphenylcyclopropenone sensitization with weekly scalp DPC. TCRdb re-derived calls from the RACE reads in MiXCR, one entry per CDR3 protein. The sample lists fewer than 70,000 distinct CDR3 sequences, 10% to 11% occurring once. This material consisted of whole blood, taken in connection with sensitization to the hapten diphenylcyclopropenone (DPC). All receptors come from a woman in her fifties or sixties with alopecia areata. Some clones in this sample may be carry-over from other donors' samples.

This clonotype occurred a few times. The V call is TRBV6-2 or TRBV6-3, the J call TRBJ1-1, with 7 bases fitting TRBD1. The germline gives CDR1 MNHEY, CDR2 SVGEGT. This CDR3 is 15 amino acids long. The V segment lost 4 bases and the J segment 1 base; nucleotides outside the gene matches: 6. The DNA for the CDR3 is TGTGCCAGCAGTTCCCCGGGACAGCCGAACACTGAAGCTTTCTTT. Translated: CASSSPGQPNTEAFF.

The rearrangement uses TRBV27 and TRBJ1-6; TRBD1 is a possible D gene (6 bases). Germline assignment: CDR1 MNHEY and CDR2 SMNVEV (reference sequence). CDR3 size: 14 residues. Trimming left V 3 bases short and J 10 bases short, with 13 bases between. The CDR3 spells CASSFRGIGSPLHF. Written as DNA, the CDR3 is TGTGCCAGCAGTTTTAGGGGGATTGGGTCACCCCTCCACTTT.

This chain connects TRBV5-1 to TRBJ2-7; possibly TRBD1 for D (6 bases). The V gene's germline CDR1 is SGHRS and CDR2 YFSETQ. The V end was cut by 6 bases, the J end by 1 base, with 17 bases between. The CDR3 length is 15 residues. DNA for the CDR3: TGCGCCAGCATATTGCAACCGGGACAATCCTACGAGCAGTACTTC. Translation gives CASILQPGQSYEQYF.

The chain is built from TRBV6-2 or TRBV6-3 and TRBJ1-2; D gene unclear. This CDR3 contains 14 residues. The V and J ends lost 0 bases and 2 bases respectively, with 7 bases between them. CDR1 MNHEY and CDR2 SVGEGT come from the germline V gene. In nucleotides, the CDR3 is TGTGCCAGCAGTTACTCGAAGGTGAACTATGGCTACACCTTC. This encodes CASSYSKVNYGYTF.

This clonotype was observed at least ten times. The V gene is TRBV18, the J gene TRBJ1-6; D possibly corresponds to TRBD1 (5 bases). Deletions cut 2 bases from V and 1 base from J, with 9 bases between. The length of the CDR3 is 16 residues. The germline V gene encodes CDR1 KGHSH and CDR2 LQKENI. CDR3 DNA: TGTGCCAGCTCACCAACCGGGACGTCCTATAATTCACCCCTCCACTTT. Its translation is CASSPTGTSYNSPLHF.

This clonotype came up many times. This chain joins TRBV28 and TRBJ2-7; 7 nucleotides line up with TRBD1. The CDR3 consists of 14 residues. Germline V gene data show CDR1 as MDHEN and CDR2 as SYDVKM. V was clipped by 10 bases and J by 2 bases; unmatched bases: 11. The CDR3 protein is CATFTGVAAYEQYF. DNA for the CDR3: TGTGCCACATTCACAGGGGTGGCGGCCTACGAGCAGTACTTC. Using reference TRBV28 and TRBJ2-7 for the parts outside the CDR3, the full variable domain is DVKVTQSSRYLVKRTGEKVFLECVQDMDHENMFWYRQDPGLGLRLIYFSYDVKMKEKGDIPEGYSVSREKKERFSLILESASTNQTSMYLCATFTGVAAYEQYFGPGTRLTVT.

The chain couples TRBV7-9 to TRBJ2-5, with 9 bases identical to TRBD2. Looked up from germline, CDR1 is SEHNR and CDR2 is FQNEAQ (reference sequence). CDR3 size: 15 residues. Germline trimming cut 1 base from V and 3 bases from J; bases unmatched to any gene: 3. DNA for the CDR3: TGTGCCAGCAGCTTAGGGATAGCGGGGGAAGAGACCCAGTACTTC. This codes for CASSLGIAGEETQYF.

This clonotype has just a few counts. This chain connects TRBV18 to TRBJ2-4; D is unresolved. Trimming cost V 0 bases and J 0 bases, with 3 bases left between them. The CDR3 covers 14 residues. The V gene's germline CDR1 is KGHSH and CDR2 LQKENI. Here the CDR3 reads CASSPPPAKNIQYF. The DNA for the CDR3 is TGTGCCAGCTCACCACCCCCAGCCAAAAACATTCAGTACTTC.

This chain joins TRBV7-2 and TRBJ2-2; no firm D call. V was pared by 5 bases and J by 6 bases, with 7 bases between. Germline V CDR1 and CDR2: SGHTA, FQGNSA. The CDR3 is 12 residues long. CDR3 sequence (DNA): TGTGCCAGCAGCGCAAGCCCCGGGGAGCTGTTTTTT. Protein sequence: CASSASPGELFF.

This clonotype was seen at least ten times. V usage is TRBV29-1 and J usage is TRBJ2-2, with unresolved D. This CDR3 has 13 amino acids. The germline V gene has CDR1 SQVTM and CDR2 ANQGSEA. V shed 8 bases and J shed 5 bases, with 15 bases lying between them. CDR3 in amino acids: CSLADLETGELFF. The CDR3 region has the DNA TGCAGCCTTGCAGACTTGGAGACCGGGGAGCTGTTTTTT.

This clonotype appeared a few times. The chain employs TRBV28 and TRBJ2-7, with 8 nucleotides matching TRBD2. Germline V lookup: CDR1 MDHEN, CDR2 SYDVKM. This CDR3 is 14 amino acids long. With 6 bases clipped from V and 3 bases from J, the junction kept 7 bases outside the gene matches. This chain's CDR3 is CASSQTSERYEQYF. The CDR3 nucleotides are TGTGCCAGCAGCCAGACTAGCGAGCGCTACGAGCAGTACTTC.

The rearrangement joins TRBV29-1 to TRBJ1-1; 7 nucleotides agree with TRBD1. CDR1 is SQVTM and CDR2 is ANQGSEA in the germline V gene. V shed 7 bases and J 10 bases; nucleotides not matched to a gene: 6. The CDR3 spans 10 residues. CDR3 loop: CSATGDGAFF. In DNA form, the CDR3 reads TGCAGCGCCACAGGGGATGGAGCTTTCTTT. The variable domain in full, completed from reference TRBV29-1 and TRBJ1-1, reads SAVISQKPSRDICQRGTSLTIQCQVDSQVTMMFWYRQQPGQSLTLIATANQGSEATYESGFVIDKFPISRPNLTFSTLTVSNMSPEDSSIYLCSATGDGAFFGQGTRLTVV.

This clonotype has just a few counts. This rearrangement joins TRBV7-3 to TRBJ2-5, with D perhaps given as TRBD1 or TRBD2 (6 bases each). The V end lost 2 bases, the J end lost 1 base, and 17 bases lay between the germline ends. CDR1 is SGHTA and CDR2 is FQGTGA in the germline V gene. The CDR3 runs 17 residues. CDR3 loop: CASSLGGSGTTQETQYF. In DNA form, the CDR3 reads TGTGCCAGCAGCTTAGGGGGGTCCGGGACAACCCAAGAGACCCAGTACTTC.

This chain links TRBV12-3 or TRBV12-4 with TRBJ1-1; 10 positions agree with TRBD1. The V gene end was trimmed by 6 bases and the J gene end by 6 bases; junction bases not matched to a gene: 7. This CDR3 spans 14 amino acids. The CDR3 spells CASRPGQGNAEAFF. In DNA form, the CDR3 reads TGTGCCAGCAGACCGGGACAGGGGAATGCTGAAGCTTTCTTT.

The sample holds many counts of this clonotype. The CDR3 bases are TGTGCCAGCAGGCCCGACAGGGCCCTAGCCAAAAACATTCAGTACTTC. Translating gives CASRPDRALAKNIQYF. V is TRBV7-2 and J is TRBJ2-4; 7 bases are a match to TRBD1. Germline V gene lookup returns CDR1 SGHTA and CDR2 FQGNSA. V was clipped by 6 bases and J by 0 bases; unmatched bases: 8. The CDR3 length is 16 residues.

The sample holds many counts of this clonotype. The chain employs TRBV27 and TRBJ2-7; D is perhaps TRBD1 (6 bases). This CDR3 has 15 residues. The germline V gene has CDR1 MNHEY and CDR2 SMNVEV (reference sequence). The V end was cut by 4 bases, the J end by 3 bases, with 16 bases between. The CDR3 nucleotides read TGTGCCAGCAGTTCACCCACCCCAGGGGTCTACGAGCAGTACTTC. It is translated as CASSSPTPGVYEQYF.

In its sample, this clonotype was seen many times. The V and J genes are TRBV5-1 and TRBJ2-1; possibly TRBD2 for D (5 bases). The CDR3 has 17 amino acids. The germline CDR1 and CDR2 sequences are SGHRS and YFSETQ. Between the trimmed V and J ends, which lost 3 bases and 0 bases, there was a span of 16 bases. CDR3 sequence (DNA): TGCGCCAGCAGCTCCCAACTAGGTACCATCTCCTACAATGAGCAGTTCTTC. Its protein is CASSSQLGTISYNEQFF. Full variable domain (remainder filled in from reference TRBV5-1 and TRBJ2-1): KAGVTQTPRYLIKTRGQQVTLSCSPISGHRSVSWYQQTPGQGLQFLFEYFSETQRNKGNFPGRFSGRQFSNSRSEMNVSTLELGDSALYLCASSSQLGTISYNEQFFGPGTRLTVL.

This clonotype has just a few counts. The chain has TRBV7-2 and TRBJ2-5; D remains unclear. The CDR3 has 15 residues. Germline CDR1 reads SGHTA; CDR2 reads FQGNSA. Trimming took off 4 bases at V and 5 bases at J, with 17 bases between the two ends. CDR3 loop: CASSSGPQSRETQYF. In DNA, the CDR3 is TGTGCCAGCAGCTCCGGACCACAATCTCGGGAGACCCAGTACTTC.

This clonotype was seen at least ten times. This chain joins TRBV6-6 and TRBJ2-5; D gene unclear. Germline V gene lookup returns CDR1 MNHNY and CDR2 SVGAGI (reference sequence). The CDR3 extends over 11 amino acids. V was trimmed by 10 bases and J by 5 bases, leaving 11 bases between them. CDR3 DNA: TGTGCCACTCGAGCCGGCGAGACCCAGTACTTC. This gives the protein CATRAGETQYF.

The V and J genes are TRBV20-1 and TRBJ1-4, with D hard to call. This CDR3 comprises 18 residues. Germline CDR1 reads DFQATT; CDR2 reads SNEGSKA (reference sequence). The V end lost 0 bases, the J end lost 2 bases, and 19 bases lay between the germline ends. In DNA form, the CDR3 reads TGCAGTGCTAGAGATTCGAGGGCGGGGTTTGGCACTAATGAAAAACTGTTTTTT. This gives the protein CSARDSRAGFGTNEKLFF.

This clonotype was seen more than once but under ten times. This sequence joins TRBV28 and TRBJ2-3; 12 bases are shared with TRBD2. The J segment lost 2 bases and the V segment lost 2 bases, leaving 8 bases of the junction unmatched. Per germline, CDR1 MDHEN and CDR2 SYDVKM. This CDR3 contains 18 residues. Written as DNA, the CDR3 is TGTGCCAGCAGTTTACACGGCCTAGCGGGAGGGTACACAGATACGCAGTATTTT. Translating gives CASSLHGLAGGYTDTQYF.

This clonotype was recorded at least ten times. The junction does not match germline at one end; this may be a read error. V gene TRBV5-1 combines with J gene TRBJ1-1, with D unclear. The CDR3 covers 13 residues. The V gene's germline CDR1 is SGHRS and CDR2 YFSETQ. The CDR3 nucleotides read TGTGCCAGCAGTTTAGTGGTGAACACTGAAGCTTTCTTT. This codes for CASSLVVNTEAFF.

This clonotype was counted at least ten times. CDR3 DNA: TGTGCCAGCAGCCGCCTTATAGCGGGAGTGGGGGAGCAGTACTTC. This gives the protein CASSRLIAGVGEQYF. V gene TRBV11-2 combines with J gene TRBJ2-7; 9 bases are shared with TRBD2. The germline V gene encodes CDR1 SGHAT and CDR2 FQNNGV. This CDR3 has 15 amino acids. The V and J ends lost 5 bases and 7 bases, in that order; junction bases with no gene match: 12.

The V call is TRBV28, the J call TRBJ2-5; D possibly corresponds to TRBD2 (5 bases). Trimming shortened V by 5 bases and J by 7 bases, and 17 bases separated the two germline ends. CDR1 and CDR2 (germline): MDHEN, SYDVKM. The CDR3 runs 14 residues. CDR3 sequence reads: CASSEPRGRGTQYF. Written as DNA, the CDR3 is TGTGCCAGCAGTGAGCCCCGGGGTAGAGGGACCCAGTACTTC.

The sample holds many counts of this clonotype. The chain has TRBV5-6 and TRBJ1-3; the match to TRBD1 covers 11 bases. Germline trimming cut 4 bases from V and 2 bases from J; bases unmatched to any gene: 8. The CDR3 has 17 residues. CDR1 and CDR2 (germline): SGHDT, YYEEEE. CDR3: CASSIFGTGGPGNTIYF. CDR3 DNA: TGTGCCAGCAGCATATTTGGGACAGGGGGACCTGGAAACACCATATATTTT.